This T cell receptor beta chain originates from a study of blood T cell repertoires in COVID-19 (dated by TCRdb to about 2020). With respect to the entire study: Collaborator samples came from the United States, Italy and Spain and covered acute and convalescent phases of COVID-19. The material from the prospective study consisted of cDNA or gDNA derived from T cells, B-cell-depleted T cells, or PBMCs. Deeply sampled blood TCRbeta repertoires from subjects exposed to, actively infected with, or recovered from COVID-19 were included in the dataset. A freely available public database, intended as a resource for researchers studying the immune response to SARS-CoV-2, is where the repertoires were released. The samples were drawn from two sources: the first 160 participants of the ongoing ImmuneRACE study, and 950 to 1,500 subjects contributed by 6 global collaborators. Nearly every sample came with metadata listing a de-identified subject ID, COVID-19 status, age in years and sex. HLA class I and class II types, where available, came from metadata supplied by the sample provider rather than from assay-based typing. The investigation overall reported the following: The quantity of clinical and demographic metadata differed by source and by participant and was supplied without curation.

The immunoSEQ Assay, a bias-controlled multiplex PCR, was used to amplify TCRbeta CDR3 regions from genomic DNA. Per the source publication's procedure: The number of nucleated cells in each sample was estimated from the amplification of reference gene primers within the assay. Sequence reads were collapsed and filtered to measure the absolute abundance of every unique TCRbeta CDR3 rearrangement. For each sample, productive Simpson clonality was calculated as the square root of Simpson's diversity index over productive rearrangements. In its TCRdb copy, this immuneACCESS table keeps in-frame sequences only and misses some clones. Where compared with another copy, unresolved V genes explain less than half of these, and the others have no known cause. V, J and clone size reflect that table, while D and trimming were determined from the DNA. For this sample the table gives approximately 58,000 clones, of which 75% to 80% were detected only once. The ten most abundant clones make up 40% to 45% of the sample.

Each collaborating institution followed its own protocols to collect whole blood in K2EDTA tubes. For TCRbeta analysis, collaborators shipped samples in one of three forms: frozen whole blood, isolated PBMCs, or DNA extracted from either of those sample types. The CDR3 starts with the cysteine, ends with the phenylalanine, and has 13 residues. The only DNA kept is the CDR3, 39 bases in frame from the first base. After removal of 8 bases from V and 5 bases from J, the junction retains 7 bases not matched to a gene. For CDR1 and CDR2, the germline V gene (reference sequence) lists MNHNY and SVGAGI. This clone appeared a few times. The antigen it binds to is not known. No per-base quality is available; no much larger clone lies one base away.

This TCR came from a man between 65 and 85 years old with active or convalescent COVID-19. Sample: peripheral blood. The chain was built from TRBV6-6 and TRBJ1-1; TRBD1 fits 8 bases in the junction. In nucleotides, the sequence is TGTGCCAGCTTAGGACAGGGTAAGACTGAAGCTTTCTTT. Translated, it reads CASLGQGKTEAFF.